These 21 T cell receptor beta chains came from one sample sequenced in a study of T cells in Graves' hyperthyroidism and ophthalmopathy. RNA transcripts gave rise to amplified TCR beta CDR3 regions. HTBI primers were the set used in a first-round RT-PCR of the TCR CDR3. TCRdb reanalysed the multiplex PCR reads using MiXCR and keeps one entry per CDR3 protein. The table includes just under 750,000 distinct CDR3 sequences, roughly a third detected once. The sequencing sample was made of blood. The receptors here all came from a woman in her 40s with Graves' hyperthyroidism.

V gene TRBV6-2 or TRBV6-3 combines with J gene TRBJ1-4; D is possibly TRBD1 (5 bases). CDR1 and CDR2 (germline): MNHEY, SVGEGT. The ends were cut back, 5 bases at V and 8 bases at J, with 21 bases in the middle. This CDR3 is 16 amino acids long. The CDR3, as DNA: TGTGCCAGCAGTATCCCCACCGGGGGATCGTCGGAAAAACTGTTTTTT. Translating it yields CASSIPTGGSSEKLFF.

As DNA, the CDR3 is TGTGCCACCGGGAGTCTAGATACGCAGTATTTT. It specifies CATGSLDTQYF. The chain couples TRBV24-1 to TRBJ2-3; D possibly corresponds to TRBD2 (5 bases). The CDR3 consists of 11 residues. The germline V gene has CDR1 KGHDR and CDR2 SFDVKD. V lost 9 bases to trimming and J lost 5 bases, with 8 bases between them.

The V and J genes are TRBV7-2 and TRBJ2-5; possible D gene TRBD1, 5 bases. The CDR3 is 11 amino acids. With 8 bases removed from V and 4 bases from J, the gap between germline ends came to 8 bases. Germline-derived CDR1 and CDR2 are SGHTA and FQGNSA. CDR3 nucleotides: TGTGCCAGCTACCAGGGAGAGACCCAGTACTTC. Amino acid sequence: CASYQGETQYF.

Worth noting for this clonotype: This may stem from a read error, because a much larger clone lies one nucleotide away. The chain combines TRBV5-6 with TRBJ1-5, with D unresolved. The CDR3 length is 11 residues. Germline V lookup: CDR1 SGHDT, CDR2 YYEEEE. CDR3 in amino acids: CASGRNQRQHF. In DNA, the CDR3 is TGTGCCAGTGGAAGGAATCAGCGCCAGCATTTT.

DNA for the CDR3: TGCAGCTTAGGCCAGGGTGAGGGCTACACCTTC. As protein: CSLGQGEGYTF. The V call is TRBV29-1, the J call TRBJ1-2, with D possibly being TRBD1 (5 bases). The CDR3 has 11 amino acids. Germline loops: CDR1 SQVTM, CDR2 ANQGSEA. V gave up 8 bases and J gave up 8 bases, with 15 bases separating them.

In this sample, this clonotype turned up many times. The chain links TRBV2 to TRBJ2-7; 13 bases are a match to TRBD2. CDR1 and CDR2 (germline): SNHLY, FYNNEI. CDR3 length: 17 amino acids. J was trimmed by 6 bases and V by 8 bases; bases with no gene match: 16. CDR3 loop: CASASGTSGIKGVEQYF. DNA for the CDR3: TGTGCCAGCGCTTCCGGGACTAGCGGGATTAAGGGTGTCGAGCAGTACTTC.

This clonotype has ten or more counts. V is TRBV19 and J is TRBJ2-2, with D perhaps matching TRBD2 (5 bases). Trimming shortened V by 3 bases and J by 5 bases, and 7 bases separated the two germline ends. Per the germline V gene, CDR1 is LNHDA and CDR2 is SQIVND (reference sequence). This CDR3 is 13 amino acids long. The CDR3: CASSIGETGELFF. The CDR3 region has the DNA TGTGCCAGTAGTATCGGGGAGACCGGGGAGCTGTTTTTT.

The chain joins TRBV29-1 to TRBJ2-7; D possibly corresponds to TRBD1 (6 bases). Germline V CDR1 and CDR2: SQVTM, ANQGSEA. This CDR3 spans 16 amino acids. The V end lost 4 bases, the J end lost 3 bases, and 22 bases lay between the germline ends. CDR3 loop: CSVGGPAAGKNYEQYF. CDR3 bases: TGCAGCGTTGGGGGGCCGGCGGCCGGTAAAAACTACGAGCAGTACTTC.

This clonotype was seen repeatedly, ten times or more. The CDR3 region is CSAGDMNTEAFF. CDR3 in DNA: TGCAGCGCGGGGGACATGAACACTGAAGCTTTCTTT. This sequence joins TRBV29-1 and TRBJ1-1, with D possibly being TRBD1 (6 bases). The CDR3 covers 12 residues. The V end was cut by 7 bases, the J end by 0 bases, with 9 bases between. Germline values: CDR1 SQVTM, CDR2 ANQGSEA.

V is TRBV6-5 and J is TRBJ1-1; D is unresolved. The V gene's germline CDR1 is MNHEY and CDR2 SVGAGI. Trimming cost V 8 bases and J 1 base, with 11 bases left between them. CDR3 size: 13 residues. The CDR3 protein is CASRAFGNTEAFF. The CDR3 region has the DNA TGTGCCAGCCGTGCATTCGGGAACACTGAAGCTTTCTTT.

This clonotype was counted many times. The chain uses TRBV14 and TRBJ2-7; a weak D match, TRBD1 (5 bases). CDR3 length: 15 residues. Germline CDR1 SGHDN, CDR2 FVKESK. V was clipped by 3 bases and J by 3 bases, with 15 bases between them. The DNA for the CDR3 is TGTGCCAGCAGCCACCGACAGATAAGCGACTACGAGCAGTACTTC. Amino acids: CASSHRQISDYEQYF.

This clonotype has a handful of counts. The chain is built from TRBV19 and TRBJ1-1; 8 nucleotides line up with TRBD1. This CDR3 has 16 residues. The V and J ends lost 5 bases and 3 bases, in that order; junction bases with no gene match: 11. Germline lookup yields CDR1 LNHDA and CDR2 SQIVND (reference sequence). The CDR3 sequence is CASSDPVDRDHTEAFF. The CDR3 DNA sequence: TGTGCCAGTAGTGATCCAGTGGACAGGGATCACACTGAAGCTTTCTTT.

Only a few counts were recorded for this clonotype. The rearrangement links TRBV5-8 to TRBJ2-7; D may match TRBD1 or TRBD2 (5 bases each). The CDR3 totals 14 residues. The V end lost 4 bases, the J end lost 2 bases, and 13 bases lay between the germline ends. Germline V lookup: CDR1 SGHTS, CDR2 YDEGEE. DNA of the CDR3: TGTGCCAGCAGCACCGGGACCCAGACCTACGAGCAGTACTTC. Encoded protein: CASSTGTQTYEQYF. The whole variable domain, remainder taken from reference TRBV5-8 and TRBJ2-7, is EAGVTQSPTHLIKTRGQQATLRCSPISGHTSVYWYQQALGLGLQFLLWYDEGEERNRGNFPPRFSGRQFPNYSSELNVNALELEDSALYLCASSTGTQTYEQYFGPGTRLTVT.

This clonotype was counted a few times. The chain is built from TRBV20-1 and TRBJ1-4; the match to TRBD1 covers 7 bases. The CDR3 covers 13 residues. Germline V gene sequence: CDR1 DFQATT, CDR2 SNEGSKA (reference sequence). J lost 5 bases, V lost 5 bases, and 5 bases had no gene match. The CDR3 coding sequence is TGCAGTGCTTCGGGACAGCAGAATGAAAAACTGTTTTTT. This sequence encodes CSASGQQNEKLFF.

There are a few counts of this clonotype. This may arise from a read error, as a much more abundant clone is one base away. The rearrangement links TRBV2 to TRBJ2-7, with a possible D match to TRBD2 (6 bases). The CDR3 length is 11 residues. Germline V gene data show CDR1 as SNHLY and CDR2 as FYNNEI. V lost 5 bases to trimming and J lost 13 bases, with 15 bases between them. CDR3 bases: TGTGCCAGCAGTAGGGGAGGCACCAGTTACTTC. Its translation is CASSRGGTSYF. Together with reference TRBV2 and TRBJ2-7, the CDR3 gives the full variable domain: EPEVTQTPSHQVTQMGQEVILRCVPISNHLYFYWYRQILGQKVEFLVSFYNNEISEKSEIFDDQFSVERPDGSNFTLKIRSTKLEDSAMYFCASSRGGTSYFGPGTRLTVT.

This clonotype was found many times. The V call is TRBV20-1, the J call TRBJ1-6; 10 bases map to TRBD1. Trimming at V came to 8 bases and at J to 8 bases, leaving 12 bases not matched to a gene. The V gene's germline CDR1 is DFQATT and CDR2 SNEGSKA (reference sequence). CDR3 size: 15 residues. CDR3 in DNA: TGCAGTCTAGCTCCATCCGGGACAGGGGATTCACCCCTCCACTTT. This sequence encodes CSLAPSGTGDSPLHF.

The chain carries TRBV4-1 and TRBJ1-3, with D tentatively TRBD1 (5 bases). With 5 bases removed from V and 0 bases from J, the gap between germline ends came to 11 bases. Germline V gene lookup returns CDR1 MGHRA and CDR2 YSYEKL. This CDR3 region has 15 residues. The CDR3, as DNA: TGCGCCAGCAGCGCCAGACAGAGCTCTGGAAACACCATATATTTT. Translated, it gives CASSARQSSGNTIYF.

In its sample, this clonotype was seen once. Possible read error: a much larger clone is one base away. The CDR3 loop reads CNAPPTPATEAFF. The CDR3 DNA reads TGCAATGCACCACCGACACCAGCCACTGAAGCTTTCTTT. The chain recombines TRBV20-1 with TRBJ1-1; no firm D call. This CDR3 is built from 13 residues. Germline-derived CDR1 and CDR2 are DFQATT and SNEGSKA (reference sequence).

V gene TRBV7-3 combines with J gene TRBJ2-2; 7 positions agree with TRBD1. The germline V gene encodes CDR1 SGHTA and CDR2 FQGTGA. CDR3 size: 16 residues. CDR3 nucleotide sequence: TGTGCTAACACCCCGGCGCAGGGGGTGAACACCGGGGAGCTGTTTTTT. Protein sequence: CANTPAQGVNTGELFF.

This chain joins TRBV11-2 and TRBJ2-5; 12 bases agree with TRBD2. V lost 2 bases to trimming and J lost 5 bases; unmatched junction nucleotides: 6. The CDR3 loop spans 16 amino acids. CDR1 and CDR2 from the germline V gene are SGHAT and FQNNGV. This CDR3 reads CASSLYPSGGEETQYF. CDR3 DNA sequence: TGTGCCAGCAGCTTATATCCTAGCGGGGGGGAGGAGACCCAGTACTTC.

V usage is TRBV19 and J usage is TRBJ2-3; D unresolved. This CDR3 is 15 amino acids long. Trimming removed 7 bases at V and 0 bases at J, with 14 bases between. CDR1 and CDR2 from the germline V gene are LNHDA and SQIVND (reference sequence). The DNA of the CDR3 is TGTGCCAGTACCGGCCTCGGTTATAGCACAGATACGCAGTATTTT. Residues: CASTGLGYSTDTQYF.